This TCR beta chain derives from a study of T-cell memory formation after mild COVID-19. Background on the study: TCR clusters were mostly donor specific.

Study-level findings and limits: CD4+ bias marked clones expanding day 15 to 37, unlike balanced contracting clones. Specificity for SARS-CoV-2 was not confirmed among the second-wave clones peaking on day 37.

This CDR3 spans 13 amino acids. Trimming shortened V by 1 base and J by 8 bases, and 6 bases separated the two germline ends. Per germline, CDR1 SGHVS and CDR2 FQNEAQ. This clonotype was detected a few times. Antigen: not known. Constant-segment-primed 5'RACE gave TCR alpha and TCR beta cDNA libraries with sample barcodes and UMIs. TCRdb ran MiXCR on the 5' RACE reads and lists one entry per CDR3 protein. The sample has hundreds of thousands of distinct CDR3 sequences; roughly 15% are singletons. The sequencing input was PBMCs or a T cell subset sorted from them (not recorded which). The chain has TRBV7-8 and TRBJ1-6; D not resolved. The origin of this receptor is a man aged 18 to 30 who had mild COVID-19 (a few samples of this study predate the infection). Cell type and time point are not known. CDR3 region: CASSLGADSPLHF. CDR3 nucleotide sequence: TGTGCCAGCAGCTTAGGCGCGGATTCACCCCTCCACTTT.